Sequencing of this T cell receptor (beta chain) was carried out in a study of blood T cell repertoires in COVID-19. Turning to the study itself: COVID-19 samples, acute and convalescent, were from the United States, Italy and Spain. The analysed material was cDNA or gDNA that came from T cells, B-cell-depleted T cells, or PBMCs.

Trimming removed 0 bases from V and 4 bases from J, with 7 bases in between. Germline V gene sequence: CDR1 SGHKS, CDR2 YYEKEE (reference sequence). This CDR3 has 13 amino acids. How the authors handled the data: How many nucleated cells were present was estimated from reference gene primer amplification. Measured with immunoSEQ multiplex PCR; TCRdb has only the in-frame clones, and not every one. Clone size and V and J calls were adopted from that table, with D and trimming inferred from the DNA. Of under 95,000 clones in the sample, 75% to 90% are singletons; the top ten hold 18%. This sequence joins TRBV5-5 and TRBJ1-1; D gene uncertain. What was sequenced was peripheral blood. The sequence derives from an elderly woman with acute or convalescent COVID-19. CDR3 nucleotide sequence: TGTGCCAGCAGCTTGGGTCCTTCCACTGAAGCTTTCTTT. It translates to CASSLGPSTEAFF.